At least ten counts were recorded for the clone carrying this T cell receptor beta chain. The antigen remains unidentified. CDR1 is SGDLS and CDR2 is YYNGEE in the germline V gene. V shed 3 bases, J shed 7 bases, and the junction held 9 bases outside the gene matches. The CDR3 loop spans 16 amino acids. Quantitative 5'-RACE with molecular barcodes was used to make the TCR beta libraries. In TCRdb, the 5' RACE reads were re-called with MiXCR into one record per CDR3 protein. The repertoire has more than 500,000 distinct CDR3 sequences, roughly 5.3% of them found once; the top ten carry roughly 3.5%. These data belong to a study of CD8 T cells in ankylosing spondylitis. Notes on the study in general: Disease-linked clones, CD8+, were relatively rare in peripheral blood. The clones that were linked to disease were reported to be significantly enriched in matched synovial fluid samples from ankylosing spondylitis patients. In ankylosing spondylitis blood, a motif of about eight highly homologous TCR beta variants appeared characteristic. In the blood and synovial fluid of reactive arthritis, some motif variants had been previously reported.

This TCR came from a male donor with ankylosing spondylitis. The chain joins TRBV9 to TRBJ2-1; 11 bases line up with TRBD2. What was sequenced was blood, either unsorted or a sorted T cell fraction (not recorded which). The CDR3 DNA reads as TGTGCCAGCAGCGCTGCCGGGGTAGCGGGAGGGAATGAGCAGTTCTTC. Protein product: CASSAAGVAGGNEQFF.